This T cell receptor (beta chain) derives from a study of PD-1 blockade in classical Hodgkin lymphoma. Points from the study as a whole: Patients who responded completely had about the same baseline diversity as newly diagnosed patients. Newly diagnosed patients were reported to exhibit reduced baseline TCR diversity relative to healthy donors.

The method was immunoSEQ multiplex PCR; TCRdb's version includes in-frame clones alone and lacks a portion of them. Here the sample spans some 90,000 clones, roughly 78% being singletons. Comment on this clone: Its antigen remains unknown. At one end the junction does not follow the germline gene, possibly because of a read error.

The CDR3 loop spans 13 amino acids. The germline gives CDR1 SSHAT, CDR2 FNYEAQ (reference sequence). Time point in this sample: cycle 4 day 1 (C4D1), after five to seven weeks of nivolumab. Every one of the patients relapsed after autologous stem cell transplantation (brentuximab vedotin exposure was variable). Here the sequenced sample was peripheral blood mononuclear cells (PBMCs), taken before the fourth cycle of nivolumab. The receptor was isolated from a human donor with classical Hodgkin lymphoma. This chain joins TRBV7-7 and TRBJ2-5; unclear D gene. The last part of the DNA fits TRBJ2-7 better; the J call may be wrong. The CDR3 DNA sequence: TGTGCTAGCAGCCCAGGAGTCTTCTACGAGCAGTACTTC. Its protein is CASSPGVFYEQYF.